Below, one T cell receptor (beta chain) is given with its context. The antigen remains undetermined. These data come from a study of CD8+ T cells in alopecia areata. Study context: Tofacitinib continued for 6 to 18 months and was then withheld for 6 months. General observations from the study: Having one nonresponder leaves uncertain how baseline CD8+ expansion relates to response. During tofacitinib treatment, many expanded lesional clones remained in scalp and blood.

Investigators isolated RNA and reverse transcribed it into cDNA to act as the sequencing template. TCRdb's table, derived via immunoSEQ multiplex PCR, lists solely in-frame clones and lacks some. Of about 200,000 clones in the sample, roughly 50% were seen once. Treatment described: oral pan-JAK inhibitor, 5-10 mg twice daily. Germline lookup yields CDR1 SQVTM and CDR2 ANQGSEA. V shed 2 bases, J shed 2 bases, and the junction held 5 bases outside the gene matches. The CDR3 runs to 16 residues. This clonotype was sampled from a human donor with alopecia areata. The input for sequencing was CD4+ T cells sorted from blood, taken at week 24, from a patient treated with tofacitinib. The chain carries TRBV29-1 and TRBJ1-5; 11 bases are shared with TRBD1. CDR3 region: CSVELGQGEGNQPQHF. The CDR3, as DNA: TGCAGCGTTGAATTGGGACAGGGGGAAGGCAATCAGCCCCAGCATTTT.